A single sample is the source of the 20 T cell receptor beta chains below, sequenced in a study of Graves' ophthalmopathy and Graves' hyperthyroidism. Investigators amplified TCR beta CDR3 regions from RNA transcripts. An opening RT-PCR round employed HTBI primers and preceded a second-round multiplex PCR. TCRdb itself ran the multiplex PCR reads through MiXCR, one entry per CDR3 protein. The data contain 900,000 to 1,200,000 distinct CDR3 sequences, around a third of them singletons. The sample taken for sequencing was peripheral blood or thyroid tissue (not recorded which). The receptor set was obtained from an adult man with Graves' hyperthyroidism.

V and J are TRBV6-4 and TRBJ2-2; the D gene is possibly TRBD1 (6 bases). This CDR3 is built from 16 residues. V was trimmed by 6 bases and J by 1 base, leaving 15 bases between them. Germline V CDR1 and CDR2: MRHNA, SNTAGT. The CDR3 DNA follows: TGTGCCAGCAGGACAATAGAAGGGGGGAACACCGGGGAGCTGTTTTTT. Its protein product is CASRTIEGGNTGELFF.

Comment on this clonotype: A junction boundary mismatches the germline segment, possibly from a read error. The gene calls are TRBV25-1 and TRBJ1-2; weak D call: TRBD1 (6 bases). This CDR3 is built from 14 residues. Looked up from germline, CDR1 is MGHDK and CDR2 is SYGVNS. As DNA, the CDR3 is TGTGTCAGCTCTGACAGGCCCACTAACTATGGCTACACCTTC. This encodes CVSSDRPTNYGYTF.

The V and J genes are TRBV7-2 and TRBJ1-5; 7 bases are shared with TRBD1. The ends lost 8 bases at V and 3 bases at J; junction bases unmatched: 10. The germline CDR1 and CDR2 sequences are SGHTA and FQGNSA. This CDR3 has 15 amino acids. The CDR3 spells CASRTAGGVNQPQHF. Written as DNA, the CDR3 is TGTGCCAGCCGGACGGCAGGGGGGGTCAATCAGCCCCAGCATTTT.

This clonotype has a count of ten or more. The rearrangement joins TRBV13 to TRBJ2-7; either TRBD1 or TRBD2 may fit D (5 bases each). Germline V CDR1 and CDR2: PRHDT, FYEKMQ (reference sequence). CDR3 size: 15 residues. V lost 5 bases and J 3 bases, leaving 17 bases between the germline ends. The CDR3 region is CASSGRGPRFYEQYF. In nucleotides, the CDR3 is TGTGCCAGCAGCGGCCGGGGACCGCGCTTCTACGAGCAGTACTTC.

The DNA for the CDR3 is TGTGCCAGCAGCCCATCTCCGGCGAACACTGAAGCTTTCTTT. Translated: CASSPSPANTEAFF. V and J are TRBV3-1 and TRBJ1-1; D gene ambiguous. V was trimmed by 4 bases and J by 1 base, leaving 10 bases between them. The CDR3 consists of 14 residues. From germline, CDR1 is LGHDT and CDR2 YNNKEL (reference sequence).

This clonotype was counted many times. The chain couples TRBV20-1 to TRBJ2-5, with D tentatively TRBD1 (5 bases). From germline, CDR1 is DFQATT and CDR2 SNEGSKA (reference sequence). Trimming cost V 6 bases and J 1 base, with 15 bases left between them. The CDR3 covers 14 residues. CDR3 sequence reads: CSARRMDTQETQYF. The CDR3 DNA is TGCAGTGCACGAAGGATGGACACCCAAGAGACCCAGTACTTC.

A note on this clonotype: A single base separates this from a much larger clone, so it may be a read error. The rearrangement joins TRBV7-8 to TRBJ2-7; tentatively, D is TRBD1 (6 bases). V was clipped by 6 bases and J by 2 bases, with 20 bases between them. The CDR3 extends over 16 amino acids. Germline-derived CDR1 and CDR2 are SGHVS and FQNEAQ. CDR3 nucleotides: TGTGCCAGCAGACTGAACAGGGTAGGGAGCGCCTACGAGCAGTACTTC. This encodes CASRLNRVGSAYEQYF.

The chain has TRBV7-2 and TRBJ2-7; no clear D gene. V shed 6 bases and J shed 2 bases, with 17 bases lying between them. Germline values: CDR1 SGHTA, CDR2 FQGNSA. The CDR3 has 15 residues. CDR3 in DNA: TGTGCCAGCAGTTACTCCGGCAGCCACACCTACGAGCAGTACTTC. Translating gives CASSYSGSHTYEQYF.

This clonotype was counted between two and nine times. The rearrangement links TRBV19 to TRBJ1-5; possibly TRBD1 for D (5 bases). The CDR3 length is 15 residues. The V end was cut by 8 bases, the J end by 1 base, with 15 bases between. Germline assignment: CDR1 LNHDA and CDR2 SQIVND (reference sequence). This CDR3 reads CASQTGTLSNQPQHF. The DNA of the CDR3 is TGTGCCAGTCAAACAGGAACATTAAGCAATCAGCCCCAGCATTTT.

As for this clonotype: A much larger clone is a single base away; this may be a read error. The chain couples TRBV20-1 to TRBJ1-1, with 7 bases matching TRBD1. The V gene end was trimmed by 6 bases and the J gene end by 1 base; junction bases not matched to a gene: 11. The CDR3 runs to 15 residues. Germline loops: CDR1 DFQATT, CDR2 SNEGSKA (reference sequence). Here the CDR3 DNA reads TGCAGTGCCACACACAGGGGTTATCAGAACACTGAAGCTTTCTTT. Translated, it gives CSATHRGYQNTEAFF.

This clonotype occurred a few times. The J gene is TRBJ2-5, the V gene TRBV7-2; possibly TRBD2 for D (5 bases). V dropped 6 bases and J dropped 3 bases, with 8 bases sitting between them. This CDR3 is built from 12 residues. Germline V CDR1 and CDR2: SGHTA, FQGNSA. DNA for the CDR3: TGTGCCAGCAGTTGGCGGGAAGAGACCCAGTACTTC. Its translation is CASSWREETQYF.

The chain combines TRBV14 with TRBJ2-3; no definite D call. Germline V lookup: CDR1 SGHDN, CDR2 FVKESK. The CDR3 covers 13 residues. V lost 5 bases to trimming and J lost 2 bases, with 8 bases between them. The CDR3 region has the DNA TGTGCCAGCAGCTTCGACGCCACAGATACGCAGTATTTT. This gives the protein CASSFDATDTQYF.

The chain has TRBV5-1 and TRBJ1-2, with no clear D. CDR1 and CDR2 (germline): SGHRS, YFSETQ. CDR3 length: 15 residues. Trimming took 7 bases from V and 5 from J, leaving 21 bases between them. The CDR3: CASVVGRSVYYGYTF. In DNA form, the CDR3 reads TGCGCCAGCGTCGTTGGGCGATCTGTATATTATGGCTACACCTTC.

CDR3: CASSLDGLGGSTF. The CDR3, as DNA: TGCGCCAGCAGCTTGGACGGCCTCGGGGGTTCCACCTTC. V gene TRBV5-1 combines with J gene TRBJ1-2; D possibly corresponds to TRBD1 (5 bases). V lost 0 bases to trimming and J lost 13 bases, with 16 bases between them. Per the germline V gene, CDR1 is SGHRS and CDR2 is YFSETQ. The CDR3 length is 13 residues.

As concerns this clonotype: Here the CDR3 omits its conserved ending phenylalanine or tryptophan, so a read error is the likely source. No DNA is shown, since the ends of the CDR3 on it are uncertain; the CDR3 is the one TCRdb lists. The chain is built from TRBV29-1 and TRBJ1-1; TRBD1 was called by the table and not checked on the DNA. Germline loops: CDR1 SQVTM, CDR2 ANQGSEA. The CDR3 is made up of 11 amino acids, end residues included. The CDR3 spells CSVVLGGRDLY.

In this sample, this clonotype turned up a few times. The J gene is TRBJ1-1, the V gene TRBV6-6, with a tentative D call TRBD1 (5 bases). The germline gives CDR1 MNHNY, CDR2 SVGAGI (reference sequence). The V end was cut by 0 bases, the J end by 1 base, with 15 bases between. This CDR3 has 17 amino acids. CDR3 DNA sequence: TGTGCCAGCAGTTACTCGCTTATCGGGGGTTCGAACACTGAAGCTTTCTTT. Encoded protein: CASSYSLIGGSNTEAFF.

This chain uses TRBV2 with TRBJ1-6; 7 nucleotides agree with TRBD1. The CDR3 runs to 14 residues. With V trimmed by 1 base and J by 6 bases, 0 bases remained unmatched. CDR1 is SNHLY, CDR2 FYNNEI, per germline. The CDR3 loop reads CASSEGQGNSPLHF. The CDR3 bases are TGTGCCAGCAGTGAAGGACAGGGTAATTCACCCCTCCACTTT.

The chain is built from TRBV10-3 and TRBJ1-2; D is perhaps TRBD1 (6 bases). Germline CDR1 ENHRY, CDR2 SYGVKD. Trimming took off 10 bases at V and 8 bases at J, with 14 bases between the two ends. The CDR3 covers 11 residues. CDR3 region: CASTLDRGYTF. As DNA, the CDR3 is TGTGCCAGCACCCTTGACAGGGGCTACACCTTC.

This clonotype was picked up a small number of times. The chain is built from TRBV20-1 and TRBJ2-7; 9 positions match TRBD2. Germline CDR1 and CDR2: DFQATT and SNEGSKA (reference sequence). CDR3 length: 14 residues. After removal of 3 bases from V and 0 bases from J, the junction contained 3 bases not matched to a gene. This CDR3 is CSASPSGVSYEQYF. As DNA, the CDR3 is TGCAGTGCTAGCCCTAGCGGGGTCTCCTACGAGCAGTACTTC.

The V gene is TRBV7-9, the J gene TRBJ2-5; the D gene is possibly TRBD1 (6 bases). The CDR3 sequence is 13 residues long. Germline lookup yields CDR1 SEHNR and CDR2 FQNEAQ (reference sequence). Trimming shortened V by 4 bases and J by 5 bases, and 11 bases separated the two germline ends. Here the CDR3 reads CASSWAGVETQYF. In DNA, the CDR3 is TGTGCCAGCAGCTGGGCAGGGGTGGAGACCCAGTACTTC.